The clone carrying this T cell receptor (beta chain) was recorded only once. Its specificity is not known. This entry comes from a study of CD8+CD57+ T cells in acquired aplastic anemia. About the study: The average for DNA from sorted CD4+ and CD8+ cells was 3.2 ug. Study-wide results and caveats: Common to patients and controls were around 30 CD8+ CDR3 sequences.

Genomic DNA, serving as template, underwent TCR beta VDJ and CDR3 profiling. TCRdb fed the reads into MiXCR, producing one record per CDR3 protein. The sample has under 350,000 distinct CDR3 sequences, roughly 53% seen once. Trimming removed 1 base from V and 2 bases from J, with 9 bases in between. This CDR3 spans 14 amino acids. CDR1 is SEHNR, CDR2 FQNEAQ, per germline (reference sequence). All patients picked for sequencing had shown, by flow cytometry, an expansion of CD8+CD57+ cells. Every one of the patients had aplastic anemia (severe, acquired). Blood came from patients not yet given any therapy.

The sample consisted of sorted CD4+, CD8+, or CD8+CD57+ T cells (not recorded which) from PBMCs. The chain uses TRBV7-9 and TRBJ2-7; D remains unclear. This receptor was taken from a human donor with aplastic anemia. CDR3 loop: CASSLGAETYEQYF. CDR3 DNA: TGTGCCAGCAGCTTAGGGGCCGAAACCTACGAGCAGTACTTC.